This T cell receptor (beta chain) was obtained from a study of cytomegalovirus exposure and HLA in healthy donors. The CDR3 has 15 residues. With 5 bases clipped from V and 3 bases from J, the junction kept 8 bases outside the gene matches. Germline V CDR1 and CDR2: KGHSY, FQNENV. Assay: immunoSEQ multiplex PCR; the TCRdb copy retains only in-frame clones and omits some. This table has about 73,000 clones, 70% to 90% appearing once. The sequence derives from a woman aged 18-35 years in good health and CMV-seropositive. Source material: PBMCs. The gene calls are TRBV16 and TRBJ2-7, with 9 positions matching TRBD2. DNA for the CDR3: TGTGCCAGCAGCGATCTAAGCGGGAGGCTCTACGAGCAGTACTTC. This encodes CASSDLSGRLYEQYF.